The rows below give T cell receptor beta chains drawn from one sample of a study of regulatory T cells in long-lasting Graves disease. TCRdb redid the calling of the multiplex PCR reads with MiXCR, one entry per CDR3 protein. The table lists over 650,000 distinct CDR3 sequences, about 30% of them singletons, with under 50% in the top ten. Sequenced here: peripheral blood mononuclear cells (PBMCs), sampled when the disease was refractory, from a patient treated with antithyroid drugs. These receptors all come from a female donor with Graves disease. The CDR3 runs from the conserved cysteine through the conserved F or W. A D gene is named only where the DNA matches it firmly. Part of the rows lack a size; the others show once, few, many or a class for expanded clones.

V gene	J gene	clone size	D gene	CDR3 protein	CDR3 DNA
TRBV12-3/TRBV12-4	TRBJ1-4	many	-	CASSLGIRDEKLFF	TGTGCCAGCAGTTTGGGTATCCGTGATGAAAAACTGTTTTTT
TRBV28	TRBJ1-5	-	-	CASSLFRGGGGNQPQHF	TGTGCCAGCAGTTTATTTCGGGGGGGAGGAGGCAATCAGCCCCAGCATTTT
TRBV7-9	TRBJ2-2	-	TRBD1	CASRLQGESSAGELFF	TGTGCCAGCAGGCTCCAGGGGGAGTCGTCGGCCGGGGAGCTGTTTTTT
TRBV29-1	TRBJ2-5	few	TRBD2	CSALHPLAGGETQYF	TGCAGCGCCCTACATCCTCTAGCGGGTGGTGAGACCCAGTACTTC
TRBV20-1	TRBJ1-6	-	-	CSASSENHNSPLHF	TGCAGTGCATCATCGGAAAATCATAATTCACCCCTCCACTTT
TRBV19	TRBJ1-1	-	TRBD1	CASSRLRTGENTEAFF	TGTGCCAGTAGTCGTCTTCGGACAGGGGAGAACACTGAAGCTTTCTTT
TRBV5-1	TRBJ1-2	-	TRBD1	CASSQGTEEDYGYTF	TGCGCCAGCAGCCAGGGGACAGAAGAAGACTATGGCTACACCTTC
TRBV2	TRBJ1-1	many	-	CASSEAAGVKAFF	TGTGCCAGCAGTGAAGCAGCAGGGGTTAAAGCTTTCTTT
TRBV6-1	TRBJ1-3	-	TRBD1	CATIDRAGNTIYF	TGTGCCACCATCGACAGGGCTGGAAACACCATATATTTT
TRBV5-5	TRBJ1-2	-	-	CASSLLWGGGGYTF	TGTGCCAGCAGCTTACTCTGGGGGGGCGGGGGCTACACCTTC
TRBV5-1	TRBJ1-2	-	-	CASSLVGSGSWGYTF	TGCGCCAGCAGCTTGGTCGGCTCAGGGTCCTGGGGCTACACCTTC
TRBV20-1	TRBJ1-1	few	TRBD1	CSASLTGGTEAFF	TGCAGTGCCAGTTTGACAGGGGGCACTGAAGCTTTCTTT
TRBV6-1	TRBJ2-3	-	-	CASSRGAGTDPTTDTQYF	TGTGCCAGCAGTCGTGGGGCGGGAACCGACCCGACCACAGATACGCAGTATTTT
TRBV6-1	TRBJ2-1	-	TRBD1	CVSSKGTDLYNEQFF	TGTGTCAGCAGTAAGGGGACAGATCTTTACAATGAGCAGTTCTTC
TRBV29-1	TRBJ2-5	few	-	CSVDGRGHGQETQYF	TGCAGCGTTGACGGTAGGGGCCATGGCCAAGAGACCCAGTACTTC
TRBV13	TRBJ2-5	-	-	CASSSDNQETQYF	TGTGCCAGCAGCTCTGACAACCAAGAGACCCAGTACTTC
TRBV28	TRBJ1-1	-	TRBD1	CASGWTGNTEAFF	TGTGCCAGCGGGTGGACAGGGAACACTGAAGCTTTCTTT
TRBV29-1	TRBJ1-2	-	TRBD1	CSVTYSRTGDAYTF	TGCAGCGTTACTTACAGCAGGACAGGGGACGCCTACACCTTC
TRBV6-1	TRBJ2-5	many	TRBD1	CASGRTGAQETQYF	TGTGCCAGCGGCCGGACAGGGGCGCAAGAGACCCAGTACTTC
TRBV3-1	TRBJ2-7	few	TRBD2	CASKDSGKNYEQYF	TGTGCCAGCAAAGATAGCGGGAAGAACTACGAGCAGTACTTC
TRBV5-1	TRBJ1-1	-	-	CASKDRRNTEAFF	TGCGCCAGCAAAGACAGGAGGAACACTGAAGCTTTCTTT
TRBV10-3	TRBJ2-5	-	-	CAISSRDSETQYF	TGTGCCATCAGCTCCCGGGACTCAGAGACCCAGTACTTC
TRBV13	TRBJ2-7	-	-	CASSAGGGGDYEQYF	TGTGCCAGCAGCGCTGGGGGGGGCGGAGACTACGAGCAGTACTTC
TRBV10-3	TRBJ2-7	-	TRBD1	CAIRPGQGGNYEQYF	TGTGCCATCAGACCCGGACAGGGGGGAAATTACGAGCAGTACTTC
TRBV18	TRBJ2-4	-	TRBD1	CASSRLGQGENIQYF	TGTGCCAGCTCTCGCCTAGGACAGGGGGAAAACATTCAGTACTTC
TRBV12-3/TRBV12-4	TRBJ1-2	few	-	CASRKAGAYGYTF	TGTGCCAGCAGAAAAGCAGGGGCCTATGGCTACACCTTC
TRBV29-1	TRBJ2-7	few	-	CSAHVGGAYEQYF	TGCAGCGCTCACGTAGGAGGGGCCTACGAGCAGTACTTC
TRBV2	TRBJ2-7	many	-	CARRLTSYEQYF	TGTGCCAGACGACTGACGAGCTACGAGCAGTACTTC
TRBV28	TRBJ1-1	many	TRBD1	CASSLRQGALPFEAFF	TGTGCCAGCAGTTTACGACAGGGGGCCCTGCCATTTGAAGCTTTCTTT
TRBV12-3/TRBV12-4	TRBJ2-7	few	-	CASSTIGNEQYF	TGTGCCAGCAGCACTATAGGTAACGAGCAGTACTTC
TRBV20-1	TRBJ1-5	few	-	CSASAGRNQPQHF	TGCAGTGCTAGTGCCGGTCGCAATCAGCCCCAGCATTTT
TRBV11-2	TRBJ2-5	-	-	CASSAGFLETQYF	TGTGCCAGCAGTGCAGGGTTTTTGGAGACCCAGTACTTC
TRBV6-1	TRBJ1-2	few	-	CASTKEGRYGYTF	TGTGCCAGCACCAAAGAGGGGCGCTATGGCTACACCTTC
TRBV7-9	TRBJ1-2	once	-	CASSVNSYGYTF	TGTGCCAGCAGCGTTAACAGTTATGGCTACACCTTC
TRBV5-4	TRBJ2-7	-	-	CASSFDEDYEQYF	TGTGCCAGCAGCTTCGACGAGGACTACGAGCAGTACTTC
TRBV30	TRBJ1-2	-	-	CAWAGGDGYTF	TGTGCCTGGGCGGGGGGCGACGGCTACACCTTC
TRBV6-2/TRBV6-3	TRBJ2-1	-	TRBD2	CASSYRTSASSYNEQFF	TGTGCCAGCAGTTACCGGACTAGCGCGAGCTCCTACAATGAGCAGTTCTTC
TRBV20-1	TRBJ2-7	-	TRBD2	CSASRTSGYEQYF	TGCAGTGCTAGTCGGACTAGCGGCTACGAGCAGTACTTC
TRBV6-1	TRBJ2-1	-	TRBD2	CASLYHSGGNEQFF	TGTGCCAGCCTATACCATAGCGGGGGGAATGAGCAGTTCTTC
TRBV5-1	TRBJ1-2	-	-	CASSLEPLGGYTF	TGCGCCAGCAGCTTGGAGCCGTTAGGCGGCTACACCTTC
TRBV5-1	TRBJ1-1	-	-	CASSISGSTEAFF	TGCGCCAGCAGTATTAGTGGGTCGACTGAAGCTTTCTTT
TRBV6-9	TRBJ2-2	-	-	CASSSAGTNTGELFF	TGTGCCAGCAGTTCGGCAGGGACGAACACCGGGGAGCTGTTTTTT
TRBV11-2	TRBJ2-7	many	-	CASSLELAAYEQYF	TGTGCCAGCAGCTTAGAATTAGCGGCTTACGAGCAGTACTTC
TRBV2	TRBJ1-5	few	-	CASSDQGQPQHF	TGTGCCAGCAGTGACCAGGGTCAGCCCCAGCATTTT
TRBV13	TRBJ2-4	-	-	CASSFTIGGGIAKNIQYF	TGTGCCAGCAGCTTCACGATCGGTGGGGGAATAGCCAAAAACATTCAGTACTTC
TRBV28	TRBJ1-2	many	-	CASSAGFGYNYGYTF	TGTGCCAGCTCAGCCGGGTTCGGTTACAACTATGGCTACACCTTC
TRBV19	TRBJ2-7	-	-	CASRGPGRTHAHEQYF	TGTGCCAGTAGAGGACCGGGTCGGACCCATGCCCACGAGCAGTACTTC
TRBV27	TRBJ1-1	few	-	CASSPLDSTLWNTEAFF	TGTGCCAGCAGTCCTTTAGACAGCACGCTCTGGAACACTGAAGCTTTCTTT
TRBV29-1	TRBJ1-1	-	-	CSVVGGDRTEAFF	TGCAGCGTTGTTGGTGGGGACCGGACTGAAGCTTTCTTT
TRBV20-1	TRBJ1-2	few	TRBD1	CSANMAGGRYGYTF	TGCAGTGCTAATATGGCAGGGGGCAGGTATGGCTACACCTTC
TRBV19	TRBJ1-5	-	-	CASSISSRRSQPQHF	TGTGCCAGTAGTATTTCGTCAAGGAGATCCCAGCCCCAGCATTTT
TRBV6-1	TRBJ1-5	few	-	CASRSNLLNQPQHF	TGTGCCAGCAGGAGCAACCTTCTTAATCAGCCCCAGCATTTT
TRBV6-5	TRBJ2-7	-	-	CASSYSRSYEQYF	TGTGCCAGCAGTTACAGTCGATCCTACGAGCAGTACTTC
TRBV2	TRBJ1-5	many	-	CASSGGDSNQPQHF	TGTGCCAGCAGTGGAGGGGATAGCAATCAGCCCCAGCATTTT
TRBV6-5	TRBJ1-5	once	TRBD1	CASSYGITGDIPLSNQPQHF	TGTGCCAGCAGTTACGGAATTACAGGGGACATACCTCTTAGCAATCAGCCCCAGCATTTT